The 29 T cell receptor beta chains given below trace back to one sample, sequenced in a study of blood T cell repertoires in COVID-19. Method: immunoSEQ multiplex PCR; TCRdb's copy keeps in-frame clones and lacks some. The table shows about 120,000 clones, with 70% to 90% occurring only once. Material for sequencing was peripheral blood. The receptors shown here come from a woman in her 70s who had recovered from COVID-19.

The V gene is TRBV19, the J gene TRBJ1-6; a weak D match, TRBD1 (5 bases). The CDR3 contains 14 residues. Trimming pared 4 bases from V and 7 bases from J, leaving 11 bases between. Per germline, CDR1 LNHDA and CDR2 SQIVND (reference sequence). In DNA form, the CDR3 reads TGTGCCAGTAGTACCAGGGTGGTGAATTCACCCCTCCACTTT. Its protein is CASSTRVVNSPLHF.

The V and J genes are TRBV7-2 and TRBJ2-7; 7 positions agree with TRBD1. J was trimmed by 2 bases and V by 0 bases; bases with no gene match: 10. This CDR3 has 17 residues. Per germline, CDR1 SGHTA and CDR2 FQGNSA. DNA for the CDR3: TGTGCCAGCAGCTTAGCCGCGAACAGGGGCCGGACCTACGAGCAGTACTTC. Its translation is CASSLAANRGRTYEQYF.

This chain links TRBV5-4 with TRBJ1-2; 7 bases are shared with TRBD1. Germline values: CDR1 SGHNT, CDR2 YYREEE (reference sequence). This CDR3 spans 15 amino acids. The J segment lost 4 bases and the V segment lost 1 base, leaving 7 bases of the junction unmatched. The CDR3 nucleotides are TGTGCCAGCAGCTTGCAAACAGGGGCGCGCTATGGCTACACCTTC. Its protein is CASSLQTGARYGYTF.

The chain has TRBV7-3 and TRBJ1-6, with D hard to call. Trimming removed 5 bases from V and 8 bases from J, with 10 bases in between. Germline loops: CDR1 SGHTA, CDR2 FQGTGA. The CDR3 covers 13 residues. The CDR3 is CASSLREYSPLHF. In DNA form, the CDR3 reads TGTGCCAGCAGCCTTCGGGAGTATTCACCCCTCCACTTT. Supplemented by reference TRBV7-3 and TRBJ1-6, the full variable domain reads GAGVSQTPSNKVTEKGKYVELRCDPISGHTALYWYRQSLGQGPEFLIYFQGTGAADDSGLPNDRFFAVRPEGSVSTLKIQRTERGDSAVYLCASSLREYSPLHFGNGTRLTVT.

The V call is TRBV4-1, the J call TRBJ1-3; possible D gene TRBD1, 6 bases. Trimming left V 0 bases short and J 12 bases short, with 9 bases between. This CDR3 has 12 amino acids. The germline V gene has CDR1 MGHRA and CDR2 YSYEKL. CDR3 DNA: TGCGCCAGCAGCCAAGATGGCAGGGGCATATATTTT. Protein product: CASSQDGRGIYF.

The CDR3 DNA reads as TGTGCCAGCAGCTCCGAGACTAGCGGGAGTCCTGATACGCAGTATTTT. Its protein is CASSSETSGSPDTQYF. This chain joins TRBV11-2 and TRBJ2-3; 12 bases match TRBD2. There are 16 residues in the CDR3. CDR1 is SGHAT and CDR2 is FQNNGV in the germline V gene. The junction had 8 bases not matched to a gene; V was cut back by 4 bases and J by 6 bases.

This clone was observed once. V gene TRBV2 combines with J gene TRBJ2-3, with D unresolved. Germline lookup yields CDR1 SNHLY and CDR2 FYNNEI. V lost 9 bases to trimming and J lost 1 base, with 5 bases between them. This CDR3 has 11 residues. CDR3 protein: CASTGTDTQYF. Here the CDR3 DNA reads TGTGCCAGTACAGGCACAGATACGCAGTATTTT.

CDR3 nucleotides: TGTGCCAGTAAAAGGACAGGGGCCGACTCTGGGGCCAACGTCCTGACTTTC. This encodes CASKRTGADSGANVLTF. V is TRBV19 and J is TRBJ2-6; 9 bases are shared with TRBD1. CDR1 and CDR2 from the germline V gene are LNHDA and SQIVND (reference sequence). The CDR3 has 17 residues. Trimming cost V 7 bases and J 0 bases; bases outside gene matches: 7. The whole variable domain, filled in from reference TRBV19 and TRBJ2-6, reads DGGITQSPKYLFRKEGQNVTLSCEQNLNHDAMYWYRQDPGQGLRLIYYSQIVNDFQKGDIAEGYSVSREKKESFPLTVTSAQKNPTAFYLCASKRTGADSGANVLTFGAGSRLTVL.

The V and J genes are TRBV30 and TRBJ2-3; D call uncertain. This CDR3 has 15 amino acids. V lost 0 bases and J lost 6, with 16 bases in between. Germline V gene sequence: CDR1 GTSNPN, CDR2 SVGIG (reference sequence). The CDR3 is CAWSVPTNSTDTQYF. For the CDR3, the DNA is TGTGCCTGGAGTGTACCCACTAATAGTACTGATACGCAGTATTTT.

The J gene is TRBJ1-5, the V gene TRBV6-2 or TRBV6-3, with D perhaps matching TRBD1 (5 bases). This CDR3 is built from 16 residues. Trimming cost V 6 bases and J 0 bases, with 15 bases left between them. The germline V gene has CDR1 MNHEY and CDR2 SVGEGT. The CDR3 here is CASSLTMGHSNQPQHF. The CDR3 DNA is TGTGCCAGCAGCCTGACAATGGGGCATAGCAATCAGCCCCAGCATTTT.

In its sample, this clone was seen once. The chain joins TRBV7-3 to TRBJ2-1; D might be TRBD2 (7 bases). Trimming pared 7 bases from V and 8 bases from J, leaving 21 bases between. From germline, CDR1 is SGHTA and CDR2 FQGTGA. The CDR3 loop spans 15 amino acids. As DNA, the CDR3 is TGTGCCAGCACCCTGGGGGGGCACCGCTCAGATGAGCAGTTCTTC. Amino acids: CASTLGGHRSDEQFF.

This chain joins TRBV29-1 and TRBJ2-3, with 8 bases lining up with TRBD1. From germline, CDR1 is SQVTM and CDR2 ANQGSEA. The V gene end was trimmed by 7 bases and the J gene end by 4 bases; junction bases not matched to a gene: 4. The CDR3 length is 12 residues. This CDR3 is CSARTGSDTQYF. The CDR3 bases are TGCAGCGCTCGGACAGGGTCAGATACGCAGTATTTT.

The rearrangement uses TRBV9 and TRBJ2-7; 7 nucleotides line up with TRBD2. The germline CDR1 and CDR2 sequences are SGDLS and YYNGEE. Germline trimming cut 4 bases from V and 5 bases from J; bases unmatched to any gene: 15. This CDR3 region has 16 residues. CDR3 in amino acids: CASSSLPLAEVHEQYF. CDR3 DNA sequence: TGTGCCAGCAGCTCCCTCCCCCTAGCGGAGGTCCACGAGCAGTACTTC.

The chain employs TRBV7-2 and TRBJ1-6; TRBD1 aligns across 7 bases. Per the germline V gene, CDR1 is SGHTA and CDR2 is FQGNSA. J lost 4 bases, V lost 5 bases, and 2 bases had no gene match. This CDR3 has 14 residues. The CDR3 DNA reads as TGTGCCAGCAGCGTGACAGGGTATAATTCACCCCTCCACTTT. This gives the protein CASSVTGYNSPLHF.

The V call is TRBV5-1, the J call TRBJ1-2; D is undetermined. The V end lost 0 bases, the J end lost 5 bases, and 8 bases lay between the germline ends. This CDR3 has 13 amino acids. Germline CDR1 and CDR2: SGHRS and YFSETQ. This CDR3 reads CASSLAGEYGYTF. The CDR3 nucleotides read TGCGCCAGCAGCTTGGCCGGGGAATATGGCTACACCTTC.

The chain is built from TRBV29-1 and TRBJ1-1; maybe TRBD1 (5 bases). Germline CDR1 SQVTM, CDR2 ANQGSEA. The CDR3 loop spans 10 amino acids. Trimming cost V 7 bases and J 6 bases, with 9 bases left between them. The CDR3 bases are TGCAGCGCGGGGCTATCTGAAGCTTTCTTT. Translation gives CSAGLSEAFF.

The CDR3 sequence: CASTTGGRWGNEKLFF. The CDR3 DNA is TGTGCCAGCACCACAGGGGGCCGGTGGGGTAATGAAAAACTGTTTTTT. The chain is built from TRBV28 and TRBJ1-4; 9 bases line up with TRBD1. V trimming: 7 bases; J trimming: 4 bases; junction bases outside the gene matches: 10. From germline, CDR1 is MDHEN and CDR2 SYDVKM. CDR3 length: 16 residues. The whole variable domain, filled in from reference TRBV28 and TRBJ1-4, reads DVKVTQSSRYLVKRTGEKVFLECVQDMDHENMFWYRQDPGLGLRLIYFSYDVKMKEKGDIPEGYSVSREKKERFSLILESASTNQTSMYLCASTTGGRWGNEKLFFGSGTQLSVL.

The chain employs TRBV4-1 and TRBJ1-1; the match to TRBD1 covers 7 bases. After removal of 4 bases from V and 11 bases from J, the junction contained 13 bases not matched to a gene. The CDR3 length is 14 residues. The germline CDR1 and CDR2 sequences are MGHRA and YSYEKL. CDR3 nucleotide sequence: TGCGCCAGCAGCCTTGGACAGGCGGCCCCAGTGGCTTTCTTT. Translating gives CASSLGQAAPVAFF.

The sample holds one count of this clone. The chain couples TRBV7-9 to TRBJ2-1; D is possibly TRBD1 (6 bases). Germline CDR1 reads SEHNR; CDR2 reads FQNEAQ (reference sequence). With 5 bases removed from V and 7 bases from J, the gap between germline ends came to 12 bases. The CDR3 spans 13 residues. The CDR3 nucleotides read TGTGCCAGCAGCATACAGGGTGGAAATGAGCAGTTCTTC. Residues: CASSIQGGNEQFF.

The rearrangement joins TRBV7-2 to TRBJ2-1; no clear D. V was shortened by 2 bases and J by 12 bases, with 5 bases between the two germline ends. This CDR3 is built from 10 residues. Germline assignment: CDR1 SGHTA and CDR2 FQGNSA. The CDR3 is CASSLRGQFF. The CDR3, as DNA: TGTGCCAGCAGCTTACGAGGGCAGTTCTTC.

This chain joins TRBV28 and TRBJ1-2; maybe TRBD1 (5 bases). Per germline, CDR1 MDHEN and CDR2 SYDVKM. The CDR3 is 13 amino acids. V lost 4 bases and J lost 3, with 9 bases in between. DNA of the CDR3: TGTGCCAGCAGTTCCCTAGGGGACTATGGCTACACCTTC. It specifies CASSSLGDYGYTF.

This rearrangement joins TRBV28 to TRBJ2-4; possible D gene TRBD2, 6 bases. Per the germline V gene, CDR1 is MDHEN and CDR2 is SYDVKM. Trimming pared 6 bases from V and 4 bases from J, leaving 16 bases between. The CDR3 extends over 15 amino acids. This chain's CDR3 is CASSATGVWKNIQYF. The CDR3 DNA follows: TGTGCCAGCAGCGCCACGGGGGTGTGGAAAAACATTCAGTACTTC.

This sequence joins TRBV5-1 and TRBJ2-5; 10 bases fit TRBD2. V lost 0 bases to trimming and J lost 5 bases; unmatched junction nucleotides: 4. Germline V gene data show CDR1 as SGHRS and CDR2 as YFSETQ. The CDR3 sequence is 15 residues long. CDR3 protein: CASSLGLAGDETQYF. The CDR3 nucleotides read TGCGCCAGCAGCTTGGGACTAGCGGGTGATGAGACCCAGTACTTC.

V gene TRBV11-2 combines with J gene TRBJ1-2, with D maybe TRBD1 (6 bases). The germline gives CDR1 SGHAT, CDR2 FQNNGV. This CDR3 has 14 residues. Trimming took 1 base from V and 4 from J, leaving 10 bases between them. CDR3 DNA: TGTGCCAGCAGCTTAGCCCTGGACAGCTATGGCTACACCTTC. This sequence encodes CASSLALDSYGYTF.

CDR3 sequence (DNA): TGTGCCAGCAGCCAAGTCCTCACGTCCTCGGGTCAAAGTGAGCAGTTCTTC. It translates to CASSQVLTSSGQSEQFF. The chain is built from TRBV3-1 (or the pseudogene TRBV3-2) and TRBJ2-1, with D hard to call. Trimming took off 1 base at V and 9 bases at J, with 22 bases between the two ends. The CDR3 is 17 amino acids. Per germline, CDR1 LGHDT and CDR2 YNNKEL (reference sequence).

This clone occurred a few times. The J gene is TRBJ1-5, the V gene TRBV21-1; the table's TRBD1 call for D was not verified on the DNA. TRBV21-1 is reported as a pseudogene. This CDR3 has 13 residues. The CDR3 coding sequence is TGTGCCAGCAGCGCCCAGGACAGGCAGCCCCAGCATTTT. This translates into CASSAQDRQPQHF.

V gene TRBV24-1 combines with J gene TRBJ2-5; 7 bases agree with TRBD1. The length of the CDR3 is 19 residues. V gave up 3 bases and J gave up 1 base; unmatched junction bases: 16. Per germline, CDR1 KGHDR and CDR2 SFDVKD. In DNA, the CDR3 is TGTGCCACCAGTGATCGCACCCCTCGACAGGGTCTGCTCCAAGAGACCCAGTACTTC. Protein: CATSDRTPRQGLLQETQYF.

The genes are TRBV9 and TRBJ1-4, with D possibly being TRBD1 (6 bases). V was clipped by 3 bases and J by 5 bases, with 11 bases between them. The CDR3 runs to 14 residues. Germline V lookup: CDR1 SGDLS, CDR2 YYNGEE. The CDR3 sequence is CASSATGSNEKLFF. The DNA for the CDR3 is TGTGCCAGCAGCGCGACAGGATCCAATGAAAAACTGTTTTTT.

CDR3 nucleotide sequence: TGTGCCAGCAGCGGGAGGGGACGGGGCACAGATACGCAGTATTTT. It specifies CASSGRGRGTDTQYF. J is TRBJ2-3 and V is TRBV5-4, with 7 bases lining up with TRBD2. V gave up 4 bases and J gave up 1 base; unmatched junction bases: 6. The CDR3 extends over 15 amino acids. Germline V CDR1 and CDR2: SGHNT, YYREEE (reference sequence).